The clone carrying this T cell receptor (beta chain) was seen many times. Its antigen remains unidentified. The iRepertoire nested amplicon-rescue multiplex PCR amplified TCR alpha and beta CDR3s from RNA. One entry per CDR3 protein, called by TCRdb with MiXCR from the multiplex PCR reads. This table has around 390,000 distinct CDR3 sequences, around 45% appearing once. The data were taken from a study of glioma-infiltrating T cells. Turning to the study itself: Low-grade gliomas were grade II; glioblastomas were grade IV at initial diagnosis. Blood libraries targeted about 4- to 11-fold coverage of 1 million or so T cells. Study findings and constraints: Above-expected tissue-blood divergence occurred in all gliomas, most in low-grade ones. Shared blood CDR3 signature motifs marked patients with low tissue-blood divergence.

Between the trimmed V and J ends, which lost 6 bases and 0 bases, there was a span of 10 bases. Germline CDR1 and CDR2: ENHRY and SYGVKD. The CDR3 has 14 residues. The sample taken for sequencing was glioma tissue, nonneoplastic brain tissue, or PBMCs (not recorded which). The receptor was isolated from a human donor with low-grade glioma or glioblastoma, undergoing nonglioma brain surgery, or in good health (not recorded which). The V call is TRBV10-3, the J call TRBJ2-3; the D call may be TRBD1 or TRBD2 (6 bases each). The CDR3 coding sequence is TGTGCCATCAGCCTAGGGGGGAGCACAGATACGCAGTATTTT. Amino acid sequence: CAISLGGSTDTQYF.